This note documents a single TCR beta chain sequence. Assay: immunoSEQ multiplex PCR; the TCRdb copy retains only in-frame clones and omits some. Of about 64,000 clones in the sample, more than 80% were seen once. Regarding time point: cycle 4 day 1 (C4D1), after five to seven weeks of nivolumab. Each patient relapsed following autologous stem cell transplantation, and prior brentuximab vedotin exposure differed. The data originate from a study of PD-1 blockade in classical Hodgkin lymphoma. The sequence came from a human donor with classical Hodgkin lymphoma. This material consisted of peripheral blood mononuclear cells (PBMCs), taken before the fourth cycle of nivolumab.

The CDR3 bases are TGTGCCAGCAGCCGGGACAGCAGCTCTGGAAACACCATATATTTT. Translated, it gives CASSRDSSSGNTIYF. This chain connects TRBV5-6 to TRBJ1-3, with 7 bases matching TRBD1. V lost 4 bases and J lost 0; bases outside the gene matches: 4. CDR1 and CDR2 from the germline V gene are SGHDT and YYEEEE. CDR3 length equals 15 residues.